The 16 T cell receptor beta chains below all came from one sample that was sequenced in a study of T cell repertoires in cytomegalovirus infection (dated by TCRdb to the late 2010s). Sequencing was performed on an Illumina HiSeq 1500. The public reads were quality trimmed at Q25 with fastp and then assembled into clones with MiXCR by TCRdb, keeping productive beta chains. Every entry covers one CDR3 protein and lists the most common genes and DNA from its rows. This sample holds around 530,000 distinct CDR3 sequences; around a quarter were observed only once. Jointly, the top ten make up less than 15% of the sample. The sample was PBMCs. These receptors were collected from a human donor in good health (CMV status not recorded). Some clones in this sample may be carry-over from other donors' samples.

The chain carries TRBV2 and TRBJ1-2; D is uncertain. This CDR3 is 13 amino acids long. V was cut by 4 bases and J by 5 bases, with 11 bases left in between. Germline loops: CDR1 SNHLY, CDR2 FYNNEI. CDR3 amino acids: CASSGRLDYGYTF. CDR3 sequence (DNA): TGTGCCAGCAGTGGAAGACTGGATTATGGCTACACCTTC.

This clonotype showed up many times. The V call is TRBV19, the J call TRBJ2-3; D uncertain. This CDR3 is built from 13 residues. The germline CDR1 and CDR2 sequences are LNHDA and SQIVND (reference sequence). V was clipped by 7 bases and J by 1 base, with 9 bases between them. CDR3 in DNA: TGTGCCAGTAACTCCGGTCGCACAGATACGCAGTATTTT. Its protein is CASNSGRTDTQYF.

In this sample, this clonotype turned up a few times. The chain uses TRBV4-1 and TRBJ2-1; the D is unclear. CDR1 and CDR2 (germline): MGHRA, YSYEKL. The CDR3 is 12 amino acids. Trimming took off 6 bases at V and 8 bases at J, with 11 bases between the two ends. The CDR3 nucleotides are TGCGCCAGCAGTCCCACCTTGGATGAGCAGTTCTTC. Its protein product is CASSPTLDEQFF.

The V gene is TRBV3-1, the J gene TRBJ2-6, with 12 bases fitting TRBD1. The V segment lost 4 bases and the J segment 3 bases; nucleotides outside the gene matches: 16. The CDR3 has 21 amino acids. Germline V gene lookup returns CDR1 LGHDT and CDR2 YNNKEL (reference sequence). The CDR3 spells CASSRNTPGQGAWSGANVLTF. The CDR3, as DNA: TGTGCCAGCAGCCGAAATACTCCGGGACAGGGGGCGTGGAGTGGGGCCAACGTCCTGACTTTC.

CDR3 residues: CASSYRPTSDNEQFF. In DNA form, the CDR3 reads TGTGCCAGCAGTTACCGCCCGACTAGTGACAATGAGCAGTTCTTC. The rearrangement joins TRBV6-2 or TRBV6-3 to TRBJ2-1; TRBD2 might be the D (6 bases). The CDR3 extends over 15 amino acids. V lost 2 bases and J 5 bases, leaving 13 bases between the germline ends. Germline V gene data show CDR1 as MNHEY and CDR2 as SVGEGT.

This clonotype occurred a few times. The V gene is TRBV7-9, the J gene TRBJ2-7; TRBD2 is a possible D gene (5 bases). Germline V gene lookup returns CDR1 SEHNR and CDR2 FQNEAQ (reference sequence). The CDR3 is made up of 13 amino acids. V shed 5 bases and J shed 6 bases, with 14 bases lying between them. The CDR3 nucleotides are TGTGCCAGCAGCATCTCAGGAGGACGCGAGCAGTACGTC. It encodes CASSISGGREQYV.

The chain joins TRBV7-4 to TRBJ1-1; weak D call: TRBD1 (6 bases). The CDR3 covers 15 residues. Germline CDR1 reads SGHVT; CDR2 reads SQSDAQ. The germline V and J ends were trimmed by 8 bases and 4 bases, with 20 bases remaining between them. DNA of the CDR3: TGTGCCAGCTTCCGTACAACAGGGTATGGCACTGAAGCTTTCTTT. Residues: CASFRTTGYGTEAFF. The whole variable domain, remainder taken from reference TRBV7-4 and TRBJ1-1, is GAGVSQSPRYKVAKRGRDVALRCDSISGHVTLYWYRQTLGQGSEVLTYSQSDAQRDKSGRPSGRFSAERPERSVSTLKIQRTEQGDSAVYLCASFRTTGYGTEAFFGQGTRLTVV.

This chain links TRBV6-2 or TRBV6-3 with TRBJ2-5; possible D gene TRBD2, 5 bases. Trimming took off 8 bases at V and 5 bases at J, with 12 bases between the two ends. The CDR3 has 12 amino acids. CDR1 MNHEY and CDR2 SVGEGT come from the germline V gene. The CDR3 is CASGEYGETQYF. The CDR3 nucleotides are TGTGCCAGCGGGGAGTATGGTGAGACCCAGTACTTC.

This clonotype appeared a few times. The chain combines TRBV6-6 with TRBJ2-2; 8 bases are shared with TRBD1. Trimming took 5 bases from V and 3 from J; bases not matched to a gene: 8. The CDR3 has 16 amino acids. The germline gives CDR1 MNHNY, CDR2 SVGAGI (reference sequence). In DNA, the CDR3 is TGTGCCAGCAGTCCCCCGACAGGGGCGGACACCGGGGAGCTGTTTTTT. Translation gives CASSPPTGADTGELFF.

V is TRBV11-2 and J is TRBJ2-1; 12 bases match TRBD1. Germline V gene lookup returns CDR1 SGHAT and CDR2 FQNNGV. The CDR3 sequence is 17 residues long. The trim removed 5 bases at V and 4 bases at J, leaving 9 bases unmatched. The CDR3 sequence is CASSPPGQGARYNEQFF. As DNA, the CDR3 is TGTGCCAGCAGCCCCCCGGGACAGGGGGCGCGGTACAATGAGCAGTTCTTC.

This clonotype occurred many times. V gene TRBV7-2 combines with J gene TRBJ2-3, with a possible D match to TRBD1 (6 bases). Germline assignment: CDR1 SGHTA and CDR2 FQGNSA. V dropped 4 bases and J dropped 4 bases, with 18 bases sitting between them. The CDR3 consists of 16 residues. This chain's CDR3 is CASSWGPRLSADTQYF. CDR3 DNA: TGTGCCAGCAGCTGGGGGCCGCGCCTCAGCGCAGATACGCAGTATTTT.

The table lists this clonotype with a few counts. V gene TRBV7-2 combines with J gene TRBJ2-1, with D unresolved. The CDR3 spans 13 residues. Germline loops: CDR1 SGHTA, CDR2 FQGNSA. V lost 2 bases and J 6 bases, leaving 8 bases between the germline ends. The CDR3 coding sequence is TGTGCCAGCAGCTTATGGGATCCCAATGAGCAGTTCTTC. Translation: CASSLWDPNEQFF.

V gene TRBV10-3 combines with J gene TRBJ2-5; 7 bases match TRBD2. This CDR3 region has 13 residues. Unmatched junction bases numbered 5, after V lost 8 bases and J lost 2 bases. The germline V gene encodes CDR1 ENHRY and CDR2 SYGVKD. DNA of the CDR3: TGTGCCATCGGCGGCGGGGGACAAGAGACCCAGTACTTC. This codes for CAIGGGGQETQYF.

This clonotype was seen repeatedly, ten times or more. The chain uses TRBV6-6 and TRBJ2-1; tentative D call: TRBD1 (6 bases). This CDR3 has 15 residues. CDR1 and CDR2 from the germline V gene are MNHNY and SVGAGI (reference sequence). V lost 7 bases and J lost 2, with 15 bases in between. DNA for the CDR3: TGTGCCAGCAACCCTACATCAGGGGCCTACAATGAGCAGTTCTTC. It encodes CASNPTSGAYNEQFF.

This clonotype was counted once. The chain carries TRBV14 and TRBJ2-3; TRBD1 might be the D (6 bases). The CDR3 has 15 amino acids. The germline V and J ends were trimmed by 0 bases and 3 bases, with 10 bases remaining between them. In germline, CDR1 is SGHDN, CDR2 FVKESK. The CDR3: CASSQDHGQTDTQYF. CDR3 bases: TGTGCCAGCAGCCAAGACCACGGACAGACAGATACGCAGTATTTT.

The gene calls are TRBV5-4 and TRBJ2-7; a possible D gene is TRBD2 (6 bases). The CDR3 is 15 amino acids. V gave up 5 bases and J gave up 7 bases, with 22 bases separating them. The V gene's germline CDR1 is SGHNT and CDR2 YYREEE (reference sequence). The chain's CDR3 is CASSAGTHKFSEQYV. In DNA form, the CDR3 reads TGTGCCAGCAGTGCCGGGACTCATAAATTCTCGGAGCAGTACGTC.